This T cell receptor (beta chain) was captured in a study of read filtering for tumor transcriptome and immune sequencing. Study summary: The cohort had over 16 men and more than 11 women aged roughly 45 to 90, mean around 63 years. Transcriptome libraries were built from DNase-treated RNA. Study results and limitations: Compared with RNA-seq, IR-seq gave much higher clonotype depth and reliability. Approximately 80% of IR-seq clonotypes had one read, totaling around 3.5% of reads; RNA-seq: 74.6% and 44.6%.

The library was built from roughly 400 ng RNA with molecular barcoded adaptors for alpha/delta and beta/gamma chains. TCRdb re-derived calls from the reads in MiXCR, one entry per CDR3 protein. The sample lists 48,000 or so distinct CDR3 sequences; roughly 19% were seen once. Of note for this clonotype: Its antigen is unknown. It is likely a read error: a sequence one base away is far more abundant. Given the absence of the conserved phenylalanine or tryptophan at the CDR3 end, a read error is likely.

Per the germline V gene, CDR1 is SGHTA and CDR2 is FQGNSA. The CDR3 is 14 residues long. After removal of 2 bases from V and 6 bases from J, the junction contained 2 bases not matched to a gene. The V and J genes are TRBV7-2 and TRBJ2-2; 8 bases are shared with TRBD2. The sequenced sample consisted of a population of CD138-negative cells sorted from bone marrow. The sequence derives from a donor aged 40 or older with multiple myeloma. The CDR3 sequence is CASSLTGGPGELFL. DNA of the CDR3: TGTGCCAGCAGCTTAACGGGAGGGCCCGGGGAGCTGTTTTTA.